This T cell receptor beta chain was profiled in a study of human T cells and chemical hapten exposure. Study background: Upper-back patch tests with 0.01% DPC were read at 6 days.

The study's library attached unique molecular identifiers to single cDNA molecules. TCRdb ran MiXCR on the RACE reads and lists one entry per CDR3 protein. In the table there are more than 100,000 distinct CDR3 sequences, around 11% of which are singletons. The V and J ends lost 6 bases and 2 bases, in that order; junction bases with no gene match: 7. The length of the CDR3 is 14 residues. Time point in this sample: patch test 3, about 24 weeks after DPC sensitization. Stated treatment: therapeutic diphenylcyclopropenone sensitization with weekly scalp DPC. Study-level points and caveats: DPC sensitization left the count of TCRs above 1 in 1000 unchanged.

As regards this clonotype: Antigen specificity is unknown.

The sequencing used whole blood, collected in connection with sensitization to the hapten diphenylcyclopropenone (DPC). The TCR was taken from a woman in her forties or fifties with alopecia areata. Some clones in this sample may be carry-over from other donors' samples. The chain carries TRBV12-3 or TRBV12-4 and TRBJ2-7; 7 positions match TRBD1. The CDR3 is CASSRRTGTYEQYF. DNA for the CDR3: TGTGCCAGCAGCCGAAGGACAGGCACCTACGAGCAGTACTTC.